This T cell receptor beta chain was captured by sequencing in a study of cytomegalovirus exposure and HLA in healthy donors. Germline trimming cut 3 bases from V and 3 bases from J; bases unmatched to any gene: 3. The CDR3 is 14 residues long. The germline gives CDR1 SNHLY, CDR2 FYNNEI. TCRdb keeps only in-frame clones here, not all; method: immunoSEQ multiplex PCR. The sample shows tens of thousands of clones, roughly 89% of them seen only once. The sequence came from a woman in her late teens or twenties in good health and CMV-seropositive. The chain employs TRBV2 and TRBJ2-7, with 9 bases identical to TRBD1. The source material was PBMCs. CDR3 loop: CASSDQGQGYEQYF. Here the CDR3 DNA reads TGTGCCAGCAGTGATCAGGGACAGGGCTACGAGCAGTACTTC.